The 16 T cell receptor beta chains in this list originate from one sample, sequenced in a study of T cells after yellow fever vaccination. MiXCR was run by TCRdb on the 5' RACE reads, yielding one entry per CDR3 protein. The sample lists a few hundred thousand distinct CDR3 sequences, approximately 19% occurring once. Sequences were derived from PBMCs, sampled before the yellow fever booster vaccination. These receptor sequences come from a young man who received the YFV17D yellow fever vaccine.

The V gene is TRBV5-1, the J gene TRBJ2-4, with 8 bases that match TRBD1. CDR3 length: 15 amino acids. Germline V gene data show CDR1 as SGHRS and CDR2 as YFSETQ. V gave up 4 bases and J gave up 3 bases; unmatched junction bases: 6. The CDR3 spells CASSPGDRNKNIQYF. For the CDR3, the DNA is TGCGCCAGCAGCCCGGGGGACAGGAACAAAAACATTCAGTACTTC.

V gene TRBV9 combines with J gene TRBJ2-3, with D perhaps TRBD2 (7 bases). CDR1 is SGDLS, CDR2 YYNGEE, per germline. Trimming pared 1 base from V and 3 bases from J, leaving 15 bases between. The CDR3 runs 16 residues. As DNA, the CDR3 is TGTGCCAGCAGCGTAATGGGGGGGGGCCCGACAGATACGCAGTATTTT. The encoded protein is CASSVMGGGPTDTQYF. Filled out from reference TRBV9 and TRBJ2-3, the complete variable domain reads DSGVTQTPKHLITATGQRVTLRCSPRSGDLSVYWYQQSLDQGLQFLIQYYNGEERAKGNILERFSAQQFPDLHSELNLSSLELGDSALYFCASSVMGGGPTDTQYFGPGTRLTVL.

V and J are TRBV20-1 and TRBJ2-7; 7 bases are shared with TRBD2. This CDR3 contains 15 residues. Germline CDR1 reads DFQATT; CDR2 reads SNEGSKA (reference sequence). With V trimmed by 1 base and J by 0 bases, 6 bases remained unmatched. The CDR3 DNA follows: TGCAGTGCTAGAGGACGGACTAGTGGCTCCTACGAGCAGTACTTC. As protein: CSARGRTSGSYEQYF.

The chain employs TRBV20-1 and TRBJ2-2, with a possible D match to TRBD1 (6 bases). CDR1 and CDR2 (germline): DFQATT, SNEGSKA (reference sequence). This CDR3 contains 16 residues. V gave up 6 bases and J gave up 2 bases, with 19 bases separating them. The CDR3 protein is CSAPSFSGTNTGELFF. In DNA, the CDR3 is TGCAGTGCCCCATCATTTTCCGGGACAAACACCGGGGAGCTGTTTTTT.

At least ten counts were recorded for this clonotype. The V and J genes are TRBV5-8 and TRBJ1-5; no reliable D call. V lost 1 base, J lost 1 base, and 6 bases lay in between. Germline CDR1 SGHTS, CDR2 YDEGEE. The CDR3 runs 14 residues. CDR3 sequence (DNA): TGTGCCAGCAGCTTGTACACCAGCAATCAGCCCCAGCATTTT. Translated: CASSLYTSNQPQHF.

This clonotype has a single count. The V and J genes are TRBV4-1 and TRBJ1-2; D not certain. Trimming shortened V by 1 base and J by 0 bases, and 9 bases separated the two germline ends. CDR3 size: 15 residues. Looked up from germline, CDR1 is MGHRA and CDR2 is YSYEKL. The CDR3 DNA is TGCGCCAGCAGCCAAGTTGGTGATACTAACTATGGCTACACCTTC. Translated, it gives CASSQVGDTNYGYTF.

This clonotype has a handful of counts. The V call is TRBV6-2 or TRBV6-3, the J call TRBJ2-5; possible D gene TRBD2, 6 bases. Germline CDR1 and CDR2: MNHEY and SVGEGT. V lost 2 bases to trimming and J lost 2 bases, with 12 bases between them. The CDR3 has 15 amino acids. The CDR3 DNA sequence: TGTGCCAGCAGTTACCATACCGCGGGGCAAGAGACCCAGTACTTC. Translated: CASSYHTAGQETQYF.

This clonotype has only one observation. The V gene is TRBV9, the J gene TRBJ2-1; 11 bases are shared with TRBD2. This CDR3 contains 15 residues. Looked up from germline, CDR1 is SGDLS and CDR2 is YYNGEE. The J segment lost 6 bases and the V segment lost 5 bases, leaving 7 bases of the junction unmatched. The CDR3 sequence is CASSPGTSGLNEQFF. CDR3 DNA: TGTGCCAGCAGTCCAGGGACTAGCGGCCTCAATGAGCAGTTCTTC.

This CDR3 reads CASSFGQVGAHEQFF. The CDR3, as DNA: TGTGCCAGCAGCTTCGGACAGGTGGGCGCGCATGAGCAGTTCTTC. This chain uses TRBV11-2 with TRBJ2-1; 7 positions agree with TRBD1. The CDR3 runs 15 residues. Germline trimming cut 3 bases from V and 8 bases from J; bases unmatched to any gene: 10. Germline V lookup: CDR1 SGHAT, CDR2 FQNNGV.

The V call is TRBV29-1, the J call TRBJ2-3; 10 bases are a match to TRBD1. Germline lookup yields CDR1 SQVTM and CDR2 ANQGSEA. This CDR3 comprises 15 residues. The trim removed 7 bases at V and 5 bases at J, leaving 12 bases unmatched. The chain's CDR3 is CSGGPGQGPQDTQYF. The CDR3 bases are TGCAGCGGCGGCCCGGGACAGGGGCCCCAAGATACGCAGTATTTT.

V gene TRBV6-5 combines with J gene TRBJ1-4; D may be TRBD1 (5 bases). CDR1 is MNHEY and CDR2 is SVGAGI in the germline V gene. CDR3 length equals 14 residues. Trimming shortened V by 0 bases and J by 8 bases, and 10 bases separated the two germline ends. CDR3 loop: CASSYSPGDEKLFF. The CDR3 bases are TGTGCCAGCAGTTACTCGCCGGGGGACGAAAAACTGTTTTTT.

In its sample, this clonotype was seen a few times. The CDR3 DNA follows: TGTGCCAGCAGCCAAGATCGCCGGAGAGGAGATACGCAGTATTTT. This sequence encodes CASSQDRRRGDTQYF. V and J are TRBV4-2 and TRBJ2-3; D gene ambiguous. Germline V gene lookup returns CDR1 LGHNA and CDR2 YNFKEQ. The germline V and J ends were trimmed by 0 bases and 5 bases, with 12 bases remaining between them. The CDR3 runs to 15 residues.

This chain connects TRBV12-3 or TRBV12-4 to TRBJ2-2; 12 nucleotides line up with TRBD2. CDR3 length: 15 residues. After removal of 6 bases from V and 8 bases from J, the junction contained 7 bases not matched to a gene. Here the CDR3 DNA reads TGTGCCAGCAGCCCACTAGCGGGGGGATTTGGGGAGCTGTTTTTT. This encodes CASSPLAGGFGELFF.

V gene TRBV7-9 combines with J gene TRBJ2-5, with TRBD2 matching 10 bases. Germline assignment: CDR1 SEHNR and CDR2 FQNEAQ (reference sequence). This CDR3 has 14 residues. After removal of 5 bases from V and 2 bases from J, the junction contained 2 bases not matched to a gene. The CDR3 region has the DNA TGTGCCAGCAGCAGGACTAGCGGACAAGAGACCCAGTACTTC. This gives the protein CASSRTSGQETQYF.

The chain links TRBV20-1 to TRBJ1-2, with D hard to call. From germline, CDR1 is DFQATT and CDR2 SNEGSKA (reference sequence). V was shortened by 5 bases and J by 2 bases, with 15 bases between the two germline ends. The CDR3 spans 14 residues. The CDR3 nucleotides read TGCAGTGCTTCAAGTCCCAGTATGAACTATGGCTACACCTTC. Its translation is CSASSPSMNYGYTF.

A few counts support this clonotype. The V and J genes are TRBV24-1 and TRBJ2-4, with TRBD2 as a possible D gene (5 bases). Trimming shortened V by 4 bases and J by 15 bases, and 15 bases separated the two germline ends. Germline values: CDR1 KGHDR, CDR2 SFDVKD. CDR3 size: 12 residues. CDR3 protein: CATSEATGLLYF. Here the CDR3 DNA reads TGTGCCACCAGTGAGGCAACCGGACTCCTGTACTTC.